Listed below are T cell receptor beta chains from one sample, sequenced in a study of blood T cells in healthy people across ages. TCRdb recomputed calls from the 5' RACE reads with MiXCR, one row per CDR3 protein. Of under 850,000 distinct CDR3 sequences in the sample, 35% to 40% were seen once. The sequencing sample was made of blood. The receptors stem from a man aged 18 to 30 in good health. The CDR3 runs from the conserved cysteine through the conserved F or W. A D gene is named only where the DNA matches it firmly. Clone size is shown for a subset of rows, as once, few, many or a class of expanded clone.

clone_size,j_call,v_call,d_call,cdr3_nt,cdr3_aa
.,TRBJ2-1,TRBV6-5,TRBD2,TGTGCCAGCAGGTCTAGCGGGGGGGGTTACAGTGAGCAGTTCTTC,CASRSSGGGYSEQFF
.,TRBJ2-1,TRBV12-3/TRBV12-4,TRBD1,TGTGCCAGCAGTCACACCGGGACAGATAATGAGCAGTTCTTC,CASSHTGTDNEQFF
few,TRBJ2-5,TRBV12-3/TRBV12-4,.,TGTGCCAGCAGCCCGGGACACTCATACGGCGATGAGCAGTACTTC,CASSPGHSYGDEQYF
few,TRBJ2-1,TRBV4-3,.,TGCGCCAGCAGCCAAGTAGGTTTTGATGAGCAGTTCTTC,CASSQVGFDEQFF
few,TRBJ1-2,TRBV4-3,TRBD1,TGCGCCAGCAGCCAAGAGAGCGGGACAGTCTATGGCTACACCTTC,CASSQESGTVYGYTF
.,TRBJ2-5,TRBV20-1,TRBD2,TGCAGTGCCCAAAGCCCTAGCGGGGGGCCACAAGAGACCCAGTACTTC,CSAQSPSGGPQETQYF
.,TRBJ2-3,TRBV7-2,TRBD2,TGTGCCAGGGAGATGTATAGCGGGGGCAGCACAGATACGCAGTATTTT,CAREMYSGGSTDTQYF
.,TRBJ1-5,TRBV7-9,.,TGTGCCAGCTCCTCTATCGAATCAGGGGCGGTTAGCAATCAGCCCCAGCATTTT,CASSSIESGAVSNQPQHF
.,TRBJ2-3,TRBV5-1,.,TGCGCCAGCAGCTTGGAGGGGGGCGTCTCAGATACGCAGTATTTT,CASSLEGGVSDTQYF
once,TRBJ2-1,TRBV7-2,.,TGTGCCAGCAGCCGACAAGCGGCTAGCTCCCACAATGAGCAGTTCTTC,CASSRQAASSHNEQFF
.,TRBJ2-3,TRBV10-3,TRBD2,TGTGCCATCAGGGTAGCGGGCCTCAACACAGATACGCAGTATTTT,CAIRVAGLNTDTQYF
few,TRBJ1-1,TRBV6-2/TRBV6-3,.,TGTGCCAGCAGTCGGGGGAATGCTGAAGCTTTCTTT,CASSRGNAEAFF
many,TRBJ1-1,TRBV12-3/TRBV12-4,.,TGTGCCAGCAGTCCCGGAGGGCCAGCTTTCTTT,CASSPGGPAFF
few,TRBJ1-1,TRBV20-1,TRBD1,TGCAGTGCACACGACAGGGCCCTTGCGGGGTTCACTGAAGCTTTCTTT,CSAHDRALAGFTEAFF
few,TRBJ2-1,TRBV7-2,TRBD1,TGTGCCAGCAGCACATGGGACAGCGAGCAGTTCTTC,CASSTWDSEQFF
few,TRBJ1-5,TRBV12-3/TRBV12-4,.,TGTGCCAGCAGCCTCACCAGGGTAAATCAGCCCCAGCATTTT,CASSLTRVNQPQHF
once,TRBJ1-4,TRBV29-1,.,TGCAGCGTTGGGGTGATGGCGGAAAAACTGTTTTTT,CSVGVMAEKLFF
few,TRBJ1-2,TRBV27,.,TGTGCCAGCAGTTTAAGGCAGGGTAACAACTATGGCTACACCTTC,CASSLRQGNNYGYTF
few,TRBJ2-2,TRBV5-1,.,TGCGCCAGCAGCTTGGGTAACCTCCCCACAACCGGGGAGCTGTTTTTT,CASSLGNLPTTGELFF
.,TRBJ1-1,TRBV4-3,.,TGCGCCAGCAGCCGCGGTGCGGCTCGAAACACTGAAGCTTTCTTT,CASSRGAARNTEAFF
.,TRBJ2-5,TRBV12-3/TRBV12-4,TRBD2,TGTGCCAGCAGTTCGGGACTACGACAAGAGACCCAGTACTTC,CASSSGLRQETQYF
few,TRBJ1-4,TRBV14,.,TGTGCCAGCAGCCAATCAGGGGAAGGTTATGAAAAACTGTTTTTT,CASSQSGEGYEKLFF
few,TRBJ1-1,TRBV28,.,TGTGCCAGCTGTGGTGGGAAGAAGCTCACTGAAGCTTTCTTT,CASCGGKKLTEAFF
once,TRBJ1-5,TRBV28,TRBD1,TGTGCTATCGGACAGGGGTTTGAGCCCCAGCATTTT,CAIGQGFEPQHF
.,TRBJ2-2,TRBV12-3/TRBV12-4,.,TGTGCCAGCAATCGTGCGACAGGCTTCACCGGGGAGCTGTTTTTT,CASNRATGFTGELFF
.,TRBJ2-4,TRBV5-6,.,TGTGCCAGCAGCCCCGCCCTGGGGGCCAAAAACATTCAGTACTTC,CASSPALGAKNIQYF
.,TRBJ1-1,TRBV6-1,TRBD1,TGTGCCAGCAGTGGGAAGGACAGGGCGAACACTGAAGCTTTCTTT,CASSGKDRANTEAFF
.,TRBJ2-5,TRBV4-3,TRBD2,TGCGCCAGCAGCCAAGGCTCGCTAGCGGGGAATGGCGGGAATGAGCAGTACTTC,CASSQGSLAGNGGNEQYF
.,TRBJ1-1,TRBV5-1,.,TGCGCCAGCAGCTTGGAGAGACAAGATAGTGGAGCTTTCTTT,CASSLERQDSGAFF
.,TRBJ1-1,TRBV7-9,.,TGTGCCAGCAGCTTAGGACCGGAGGGGGGTAACACTGAAGCTTTCTTT,CASSLGPEGGNTEAFF
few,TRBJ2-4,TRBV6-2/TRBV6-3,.,TGTGCCAGCAGGGTGCGTGGAGGGCAAAACATTCAGTACTTC,CASRVRGGQNIQYF
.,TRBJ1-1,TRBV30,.,TGTGCCCGGAGAGGGCAGGGGAATTTGGCTGAAGCTTTCTTT,CARRGQGNLAEAFF
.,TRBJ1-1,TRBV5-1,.,TGCGCCAGCAGCTTGGGGTTCCGAGGGGACACTGAAGCTTTCTTT,CASSLGFRGDTEAFF
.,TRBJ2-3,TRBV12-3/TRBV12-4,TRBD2,TGTGCCAGCTCCCCAACCGGAACTAGCGGGAGGATCGCGCAGTATTTT,CASSPTGTSGRIAQYF
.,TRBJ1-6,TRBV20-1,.,TGCAGTGCTGAAATGACGGAGCCGGGTTCACCCCTCCACTTT,CSAEMTEPGSPLHF
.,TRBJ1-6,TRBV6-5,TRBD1,TGTGCCAGCAGTTCCTCCGGGACAGGGCTTGGTTCACCCCTCCACTTT,CASSSSGTGLGSPLHF
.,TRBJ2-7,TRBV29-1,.,TGCAGCGTTGGGACGGAGGATTACAATGAGCAGTACTTC,CSVGTEDYNEQYF
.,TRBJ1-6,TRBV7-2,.,TGTGCCACAAAAAGGGGGGGGTCGAACTATAATTCACCCCTCCACTTT,CATKRGGSNYNSPLHF
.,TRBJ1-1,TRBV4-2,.,TGTGCCAGCAGCCAAGGAATAGGGGGGGTCACTGAAGCTTTCTTT,CASSQGIGGVTEAFF
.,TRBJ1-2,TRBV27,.,TGTGCCAGCAGTGCCTCAGGGCTCTATGGCTACACCTTC,CASSASGLYGYTF
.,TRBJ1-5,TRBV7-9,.,TGTGCCAGCAGCCGGGACCGGAGCAATCAGCCCCAGCATTTT,CASSRDRSNQPQHF
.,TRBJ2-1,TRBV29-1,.,TGCAGCGTTGACGGTCAGACTAATGAGCAGTTCTTC,CSVDGQTNEQFF
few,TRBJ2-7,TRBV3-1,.,TGTGCCAGCAGCCAACACTTAGGAATCGAGCAGTACTTC,CASSQHLGIEQYF
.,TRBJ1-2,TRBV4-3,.,TGCGCCAGCAGCCGCATTGGGCGGGAGTATGGCTACACCTTC,CASSRIGREYGYTF
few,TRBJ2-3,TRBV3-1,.,TGTGCCAGCAGCCAGGATACGACTGCTACGCAGTATTTT,CASSQDTTATQYF
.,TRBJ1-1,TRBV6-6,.,TGTGCCAGCAGGCCGGGGGAAACTGAAGCTTTCTTT,CASRPGETEAFF
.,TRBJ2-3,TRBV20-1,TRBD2,TGCAGTGCTAGAGCCCCGGGCAGCGGGGGGACCACAGATACGCAGTATTTT,CSARAPGSGGTTDTQYF